The source of this TCR beta chain is a study of CD8+CD57+ T cells in acquired aplastic anemia. Overall study: On average, sorted CD4+ and CD8+ cells gave roughly 2.9 ug of DNA.

Whole-study results and caveats: Patients showed no significant difference from controls in CD8+ Simpson's diversity. About 28 sequences, all CD8+ CDR3, were shared between patients and controls.

The junction had 10 bases not matched to a gene; V was cut back by 5 bases and J by 4 bases. The CDR3 covers 15 residues. Per germline, CDR1 SGHTA and CDR2 FQGNSA. All patients picked for sequencing had shown, by flow cytometry, an expansion of CD8+CD57+ cells. Untreated patients provided the blood samples, with no therapy given before sampling. Using genomic DNA as the template, TCR beta VDJ and CDR3 profiling was carried out. TCRdb used MiXCR to reprocess the reads, holding one entry per CDR3 protein. The sample records 200,000 or so distinct CDR3 sequences, almost 50% being singletons. As concerns this clonotype: Its antigen remains unidentified.

The receptor comes from a human donor with aplastic anemia. J is TRBJ1-1 and V is TRBV7-2; 7 nucleotides match TRBD1. The sequenced material came from sorted CD4+, CD8+, or CD8+CD57+ T cells (not recorded which) from PBMCs. The CDR3 nucleotides are TGTGCCAGCAGCCCAAGGGGACAGTTGAGCACTGAAGCTTTCTTT. This encodes CASSPRGQLSTEAFF.